This T cell receptor beta chain is from a study of response to subunit inactivated influenza vaccine. Study observations and caveats: Each seasonal flu vaccination may recruit only limited new T cells, authors suggested.

TCRdb re-called the RT-PCR reads through MiXCR, storing one row per CDR3 protein. The sample shows over 650,000 distinct CDR3 sequences, around a sixth of them seen only once. Comment on this clonotype: Antigen specificity is unknown.

There are 17 residues in the CDR3. The germline gives CDR1 SGHDN, CDR2 FVKESK. With 0 bases clipped from V and 4 bases from J, the junction kept 10 bases outside the gene matches. The TCR was taken from a man aged 50 to 59 who received an inactivated influenza vaccine. The sample in question was PBMCs from blood, obtained more than 4 days after vaccination. The chain uses TRBV14 and TRBJ2-5; TRBD2 aligns across 8 bases. CDR3 nucleotides: TGTGCCAGCAGCCAAGATCTGGGGACTAGAAGGGGAGAGACCCAGTACTTC. It yields the protein CASSQDLGTRRGETQYF. Drawing the rest from reference TRBV14 and TRBJ2-5, the complete variable domain is EAGVTQFPSHSVIEKGQTVTLRCDPISGHDNLYWYRRVMGKEIKFLLHFVKESKQDESGMPNNRFLAERTGGTYSTLKVQPAELEDSGVYFCASSQDLGTRRGETQYFGPGTRLLVL.